The next 3 T cell receptor beta chains were all read from a single sample in a study of cytomegalovirus exposure and HLA in healthy donors. The PCR ran on 60 Vbeta and 13 Jbeta primers. Produced via immunoSEQ multiplex PCR; TCRdb's table is partial and in-frame only. This sample has around 100,000 clones, with less than 85% found just once. Sequences were obtained from PBMCs. All receptors derive from a middle-aged man in good health and CMV-seronegative.

The chain uses TRBV7-9 and TRBJ1-1; no definite D call. This CDR3 spans 11 amino acids. The germline CDR1 and CDR2 sequences are SEHNR and FQNEAQ (reference sequence). The germline V and J ends were trimmed by 5 bases and 3 bases, with 4 bases remaining between them. This chain's CDR3 is CASSPYTEAFF. As DNA, the CDR3 is TGTGCCAGCAGCCCTTACACTGAAGCTTTCTTT.

V gene TRBV2 combines with J gene TRBJ2-5; perhaps TRBD1 as D (5 bases). Trimming stripped 2 bases from V and 2 bases from J, with 9 bases between. CDR1 and CDR2 from the germline V gene are SNHLY and FYNNEI. The length of the CDR3 is 14 residues. The CDR3 DNA is TGTGCCAGCAGTGAAAAGGGGCGGCAAGAGACCCAGTACTTC. Translation: CASSEKGRQETQYF. Full variable domain (remainder filled in from reference TRBV2 and TRBJ2-5): EPEVTQTPSHQVTQMGQEVILRCVPISNHLYFYWYRQILGQKVEFLVSFYNNEISEKSEIFDDQFSVERPDGSNFTLKIRSTKLEDSAMYFCASSEKGRQETQYFGPGTRLLVL.

This clone was seen once. V and J are TRBV2 and TRBJ2-7; 8 nucleotides line up with TRBD1. The CDR3 totals 15 residues. V shed 7 bases, J shed 5 bases, and the junction held 13 bases outside the gene matches. CDR1 is SNHLY, CDR2 FYNNEI, per germline. CDR3 DNA sequence: TGTGCCAGCACTTGGGGCGGGACAGGCGGCCACGAGCAGTACTTC. The encoded protein is CASTWGGTGGHEQYF.